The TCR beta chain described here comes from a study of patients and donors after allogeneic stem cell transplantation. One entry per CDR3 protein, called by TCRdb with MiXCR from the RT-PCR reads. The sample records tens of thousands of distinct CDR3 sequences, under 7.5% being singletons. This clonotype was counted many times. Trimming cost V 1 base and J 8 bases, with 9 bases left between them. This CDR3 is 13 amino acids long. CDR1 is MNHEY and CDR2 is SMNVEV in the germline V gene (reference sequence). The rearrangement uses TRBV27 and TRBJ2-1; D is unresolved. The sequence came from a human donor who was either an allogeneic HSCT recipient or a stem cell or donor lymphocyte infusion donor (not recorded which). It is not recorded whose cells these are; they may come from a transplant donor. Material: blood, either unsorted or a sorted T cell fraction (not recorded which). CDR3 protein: CASSLFREYEQFF. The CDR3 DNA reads TGTGCCAGCAGTTTATTTCGTGAATATGAGCAGTTCTTC.